This TCR beta chain originates from a study of shared clonotypes between healthy human individuals (TCRdb year 2020). Concerning the study at large: A couple of women and a few men aged 18 to 49 years were included in the cohort. For each donor, CD4 naive and CD4 memory were each run on three plates, CD8 naive on two plates, and CD8 memory on one plate. Blood TCR repertoires of a handful of healthy adults were deeply sequenced to estimate repertoire size and the extent of clonotype sharing between individuals. To increase sequencing depth and limit assay-specific biases, TCR repertoire library preparation and sequencing were carried out by different laboratories using diverse techniques. Leukapheresis yielded between about 0.94 and 9 billion PBMCs per donor.

The investigation overall reported the following: Clonotypes shared by all four sorted-subset donors showed higher generation probabilities than non-shared clonotypes. Pairwise subsampling indicated that sequencing depth was expected to affect the degree of clonotype sharing among donors. Sampling was restricted to blood, and TCR repertoires in tissues likely differ from the TCR repertoires found in blood. Estimated clonotype richness was generally larger for naive than for memory subsets. About 5% of naive CD4, 3.5% of naive CD8, approximately 2% of memory CD4, and approximately 0.39% of memory CD8 clonotypes were shared across four donors. The small number of donors limited the genetic and exposure-history diversity represented. Even with the large sequencing depth, rarefaction of the sorted-subset datasets indicated that sequencing was incomplete.

Its CDR3 holds 15 amino acids, cysteine through phenylalanine. The kept DNA is CDR3 alone, 45 bases in frame from the first base. CDR1 is given as SNHLY and CDR2 as FYNNEI, both from the germline V gene. From V the trimming removes 6 bases and from J it removes 7 bases, while the gene matches leave 5 bases of the junction unaccounted for. About this clone itself: No cognate antigen has been identified for it. No per-base quality is available; no much larger clone lies one base away.

TCR CDR3 regions were amplified from genomic DNA by multiplex PCR using the deep immunoSEQ assay. For each cell subset, the extracted genomic DNA was distributed evenly across all wells of several immunoSEQ 96-well plates, and each plate served as one replicate. For sorted subsets, each replicate PCR was loaded with roughly 200 ng genomic DNA, equivalent to 25,000 to 35,000 T cell genomes. Purified libraries were quantified with a Qubit 3.0 fluorometer, sized on a Bioanalyzer 2100, and re-quantified with the KAPA Library Quantification kit. Each immunoSEQ 96-well plate was sequenced on its own single-read 150-cycle Illumina NextSeq 550 flow cell. From the authors' description of their analysis: Because the immunoSEQ output included only junctional sequences and no quality scores, the filtering could not be the same as the filtering used for full-length reads. Sequences were annotated with PyIR, a Python wrapper for IgBLAST v1.9, using IMGT germline references to assign V/J genes and CDR3. Reads were removed for weak V/J assignments (E-value above 1e-6), missing CDR3, stop codons, out-of-frame junctions, or ambiguous translated residues. V3J clonotypes were defined by identical inferred V gene, J gene, and CDR3 amino acid sequence. The percentage overlap between two repertoires was calculated by dividing the number of shared unique clonotypes by the size of the smaller repertoire. Repertoire richness was assessed with RTK rarefaction, the Chao1 estimator, and Recon v2.1 estimates of unobserved clonotypes. For all TCRbeta clonotypes obtained by the gDNA method from a few donors, generation probabilities were computed with OLGA. This immuneACCESS table, as held by TCRdb, lists in-frame sequences with V and J called but not all clones. Of the missing ones, under half trace to an unresolved V gene in checked studies; the others have no known cause. The D gene and trimming were derived from the DNA, and the V and J assignments and clone size from that table. The sample data list hundreds of thousands of clones, and roughly 70% of these were observed just once. The ten largest clones represent roughly 1.7% of the sample.

Healthy HIV-negative adults with no recently reported acute infections or vaccinations were included as donors. All donors were Caucasian adults living in Nashville, Tennessee, USA. CD4+ T cells were enriched by magnetic negative selection; naive cells were then positively selected on CD45RA, and the negative fraction formed the memory subset. Blood was obtained by leukapheresis, after which PBMCs were separated by Ficoll-Histopaque density gradient centrifugation and cryopreserved in liquid nitrogen vapor phase. Analytical flow cytometry was used to check the purity and quantity of each magnetically sorted T cell population. Each sorted fraction had its genomic DNA isolated and then quantified by UV absorbance on a Nanodrop 2000c.

The sample taken for sequencing was memory CD4+ T cells sorted from blood. According to the study, the label for this sample's cell subset or site signals: CD45RA-negative fraction. The clonotype originates from a woman aged 25 to 39 in good health. The rearranged chain carries TRBV2 and TRBJ2-1; the central 14 bases match TRBD2. CDR3 protein: CASRGLAGVRNEQFF. The DNA reads TGTGCCAGCAGGGGACTAGCGGGAGTAAGGAATGAGCAGTTCTTC.